This note documents a single TCR beta chain sequence. Antigen specificity is unknown. TCR beta sequencing was performed on blood CD8+ and CD4+ T cells. Negative isolation yielded CD4+ and CD8+ T cells, and FACS enriched TEMRA cells. The sample is drawn from a study of CD8 T cells in Susac syndrome. Study-level findings and limits: Regarding the TCR sequencing and HLA analysis, the study admitted that a relatively small number of individuals were involved.

Reverse transcription used 0.5 to 1 ug RNA and random hexamers. The method of amplification for TCR beta CDR3 was immunoSEQ multiplex PCR, covering 54 Vbeta and 13 Jbeta. Using its own MiXCR run on the immunoSEQ multiplex PCR reads, TCRdb lists one record per CDR3 protein. This table holds just over 150,000 distinct CDR3 sequences, approximately 94% found once. Material for sequencing was CD8+ T cells from PBMCs. This receptor was taken from a human donor with multiple sclerosis.

In DNA form, the CDR3 reads TGTGCCAGCAGTTTAGAACTCGTTACAGATACGCAGTATTTT. Its protein is CASSLELVTDTQYF. The chain has TRBV12-3 or TRBV12-4 and TRBJ2-3; D ambiguous. The CDR3 covers 14 residues. V was pared by 1 base and J by 3 bases, with 8 bases between.